A single sample gave rise to the 14 T cell receptor beta chains below, sequenced in a study of vaccination and CD4 T cells after COVID-19. Described treatment: roughly ten-day PBMC culture with coronavirus spike peptide pools or control peptides (ViraFEST assay). No cognate antigen is known for these TCRs. The assay that was used to sequence DNA from cultured CD4+ T cells was the Oncomine TCR Beta short-read assay. One entry per CDR3 protein, called by TCRdb with MiXCR from the PCR reads. The sample carries fewer than 20,000 distinct CDR3 sequences, roughly three fifths recorded once. What was sequenced was CD4+ T cells from blood, cultured in vitro. The source is a human donor who had recovered from COVID-19.

This chain joins TRBV20-1 and TRBJ2-7; TRBD2 might be the D (6 bases). The CDR3 runs to 13 residues. Trimming removed 6 bases from V and 3 bases from J, with 15 bases in between. Germline V gene data show CDR1 as DFQATT and CDR2 as SNEGSKA (reference sequence). The CDR3, as DNA: TGCAGTGCCGGGGAGGCAGGAATCTACGAGCAGTACTTC. Translation gives CSAGEAGIYEQYF.

This chain joins TRBV4-2 and TRBJ1-2; D call uncertain. The CDR3 consists of 13 residues. V gave up 1 base and J gave up 6 bases, with 9 bases separating them. Germline V gene lookup returns CDR1 LGHNA and CDR2 YNFKEQ. The CDR3 here is CASSQGLVDGYTF. The CDR3 region has the DNA TGTGCCAGCAGCCAAGGACTAGTTGATGGCTACACCTTC.

V and J are TRBV5-4 and TRBJ2-5; the match to TRBD1 covers 10 bases. The CDR3 consists of 15 residues. The V gene end was trimmed by 4 bases and the J gene end by 2 bases; junction bases not matched to a gene: 5. Germline V gene data show CDR1 as SGHNT and CDR2 as YYREEE (reference sequence). The CDR3 is CASSGGGQGQETQYF. The CDR3 region has the DNA TGTGCCAGCAGCGGCGGGGGACAGGGGCAAGAGACCCAGTACTTC.

This chain uses TRBV7-3 with TRBJ2-1, with D possibly matching TRBD2 (6 bases). Germline CDR1 and CDR2: SGHTA and FQGTGA. The CDR3 contains 14 residues. V was pared by 1 base and J by 8 bases, with 12 bases between. Here the CDR3 DNA reads TGTGCCAGCAGCTTAAGCGGGGAAAGGGATGAGCAGTTCTTC. It translates to CASSLSGERDEQFF.

This clonotype was seen a few times. The V and J genes are TRBV12-3 or TRBV12-4 and TRBJ1-1; weak D call: TRBD1 (5 bases). V was clipped by 6 bases and J by 5 bases, with 13 bases between them. The CDR3 contains 13 residues. The CDR3: CASSPIGGTEAFF. CDR3 sequence (DNA): TGTGCCAGCAGCCCTATTGGGGGTACTGAAGCTTTCTTT.

V and J are TRBV7-9 and TRBJ1-1; D remains unclear. Trimming took 3 bases from V and 1 from J, leaving 6 bases between them. The CDR3 sequence is 13 residues long. The germline V gene has CDR1 SEHNR and CDR2 FQNEAQ (reference sequence). This CDR3 reads CASSFSPNTEAFF. The CDR3 nucleotides read TGTGCCAGCAGCTTTAGCCCGAACACTGAAGCTTTCTTT. The full variable domain, in which reference TRBV7-9 and TRBJ1-1 provide the parts outside the CDR3, is DTGVSQNPRHKITKRGQNVTFRCDPISEHNRLYWYRQTLGQGPEFLTYFQNEAQLEKSRLLSDRFSAERPKGSFSTLEIQRTEQGDSAMYLCASSFSPNTEAFFGQGTRLTVV.

The chain links TRBV24-1 to TRBJ1-1, with 7 nucleotides matching TRBD1. CDR1 KGHDR and CDR2 SFDVKD come from the germline V gene. This CDR3 is built from 13 residues. V shed 9 bases and J 4 bases; nucleotides not matched to a gene: 7. The CDR3 coding sequence is TGTGCCACCGCAGGGGGGACTGGCACTGAAGCTTTCTTT. It yields the protein CATAGGTGTEAFF.

This clonotype occurred a few times. The DNA for the CDR3 is TGTGCCAGTAGTATTGGGGCTAGCGGAGCCTACGAGCAGTACTTC. The encoded protein is CASSIGASGAYEQYF. This sequence joins TRBV19 and TRBJ2-7, with 7 bases lining up with TRBD2. Germline V gene lookup returns CDR1 LNHDA and CDR2 SQIVND (reference sequence). V dropped 3 bases and J dropped 2; count of bases not matched to a gene: 7. There are 15 residues in the CDR3.

This clonotype was observed a handful of times. The V call is TRBV20-1, the J call TRBJ1-5, with D maybe TRBD1 (5 bases). The germline V gene encodes CDR1 DFQATT and CDR2 SNEGSKA (reference sequence). The CDR3 runs 14 residues. The V end lost 3 bases, the J end lost 10 bases, and 19 bases lay between the germline ends. CDR3 in DNA: TGCAGTGCTAGTTCCGGGACTGTGGGTGGACCCCAGCATTTT. It translates to CSASSGTVGGPQHF.

The CDR3, as DNA: TGTGCCGCGAGCGACACCTACAATGAGCAGTTCTTC. Encoded protein: CAASDTYNEQFF. The chain carries TRBV24-1 and TRBJ2-1, with D unclear. The CDR3 is 12 amino acids. Per germline, CDR1 KGHDR and CDR2 SFDVKD. Trimming took 12 bases from V and 2 from J, leaving 10 bases between them.

CDR3 amino acids: CASGKEGNLQETQYF. The CDR3 bases are TGTGCCAGTGGGAAAGAGGGGAACCTACAAGAGACCCAGTACTTC. The rearrangement links TRBV19 to TRBJ2-5; either TRBD1 or TRBD2 may fit D (5 bases each). Deletions cut 8 bases from V and 2 bases from J, with 18 bases between. The CDR3 has 15 residues. The germline gives CDR1 LNHDA, CDR2 SQIVND (reference sequence).

The chain joins TRBV20-1 to TRBJ2-5; D remains ambiguous. The germline CDR1 and CDR2 sequences are DFQATT and SNEGSKA (reference sequence). Deletions cut 3 bases from V and 2 bases from J, with 7 bases between. CDR3 length equals 12 residues. The CDR3 DNA reads TGCAGTGCTAGGAGGCGACAAGAGACCCAGTACTTC. Translated, it gives CSARRRQETQYF.

V and J are TRBV7-3 and TRBJ2-3; D is perhaps TRBD1 (6 bases). The V gene's germline CDR1 is SGHTA and CDR2 FQGTGA. The CDR3 contains 12 residues. The ends were cut back, 5 bases at V and 5 bases at J, with 8 bases in the middle. This CDR3 is CASSQGIDTQYF. CDR3 nucleotide sequence: TGTGCCAGCAGCCAGGGGATAGATACGCAGTATTTT.

The chain couples TRBV28 to TRBJ2-5, with D possibly being TRBD1 (6 bases). The CDR3 runs 13 residues. Trimming pared 6 bases from V and 5 bases from J, leaving 13 bases between. Looked up from germline, CDR1 is MDHEN and CDR2 is SYDVKM. Here the CDR3 reads CASRFTGIETQYF. In DNA form, the CDR3 reads TGTGCCAGCAGATTTACAGGGATCGAGACCCAGTACTTC.